These T cell receptor beta chains were read from a single sample in a study of blood T cells in healthy people across ages. TCRdb analysed the 5' RACE reads with MiXCR anew, one entry per CDR3 protein. The sample has 750,000 to 850,000 distinct CDR3 sequences; roughly 25% are singletons. The same specimen was also included in a second study, on T cells of mothers and their children.

The sequenced sample was blood. Every receptor here comes from a boy younger than 18 in good health. The conserved cysteine and the conserved F or W are not part of the CDR3 here.

j_call v_call cdr3_aa
TRBJ1-4 TRBV28 ASSLWVPNEKLF
TRBJ1-6 TRBV6-5 ASSAQGKASPLH
TRBJ2-7 TRBV20-1 SAKLTESYEQY
TRBJ2-5 TRBV6-1 ASSEWGGLETQY
TRBJ2-1 TRBV11-2 ASSSTGADEQF
TRBJ2-1 TRBV5-1 ASSFWGRDNEQF
TRBJ2-3 TRBV29-1 SASIGGAGDTQY
TRBJ1-4 TRBV7-2 ASSLLGPSNEKLF
TRBJ1-4 TRBV28 ASSLPFGREHEKLF
TRBJ2-1 TRBV5-6 ASSSSYSRGEQF
TRBJ2-1 TRBV20-1 SARGGGLAGGSSYNEQF
TRBJ2-2 TRBV12-3/TRBV12-4 ASEIRGGELF
. TRBV18 ASSPTGGINEQY
TRBJ2-1 TRBV7-3 ASSLTGAGDEQF
TRBJ2-7 TRBV4-1 ASSPLAGGPHEQY
TRBJ2-2 TRBV5-1 ASSLYASPWELF
. TRBV27 ASTTRWQPSNEQY
. TRBV5-6 ASSVYSGFYEQY
TRBJ2-5 TRBV20-1 SARDYGGGIQTQY
. TRBV14 ASSPLTQGFEQY
TRBJ1-4 TRBV6-5 ASRHRDREPEKLF
TRBJ1-1 TRBV29-1 SDGDHPEAF
TRBJ2-7 TRBV20-1 SARRGLYEQY
TRBJ2-5 TRBV7-9 ASGGETQY
TRBJ2-3 TRBV28 ASLAGGPDTQY
TRBJ1-1 TRBV15 ATSRDLGKYSGFSEAF
TRBJ1-5 TRBV20-1 SAPGEGGGNQPQH
TRBJ2-5 TRBV7-2 ASSLGGTSGRETQY
. TRBV6-5 ASSFERLAGVYNEQF
TRBJ2-3 TRBV7-8 ASLSMYSTDTQY
TRBJ2-6 TRBV28 ASSLSTGVPWGANVLT
TRBJ2-7 TRBV6-1 ASSRRDRVGYEQY
TRBJ2-3 TRBV2 ASSRGITDTQY
TRBJ1-1 TRBV7-6 ASSLADLTEAF
TRBJ1-1 TRBV5-1 ASSLAKFGVGATEAF